The 27 T cell receptor beta chains below come from one sample, sequenced in a study of T cell clonality in common variable immunodeficiency. Method: immunoSEQ multiplex PCR; TCRdb's copy keeps in-frame clones and lacks some. Sampling found approximately 30,000 clones, none seen once. Material: peripheral blood mononuclear cells. Receptors were obtained from a person aged 18 to 75 in good health.

This clone was observed at least ten times. Read coverage stops 3 residues before the CDR3 terminus; the germline J gene supplies the remainder. The chain couples TRBV19 to TRBJ2-5; maybe TRBD1 (6 bases). The germline gives CDR1 LNHDA, CDR2 SQIVND (reference sequence). The CDR3 has 16 amino acids. The V gene lost 0 bases and the J gene lost 7 bases, with 18 bases spanning the gap. The CDR3 spells CASSIEGTSSLGTQYF. The part of the CDR3 DNA that was read is TGTGCCAGTAGTATAGAGGGGACAAGTTCCCTGGGGACC.

Turning to this clone: The DNA ends 3 residues before the CDR3 does, and the rest of the CDR3 is filled in from the germline J gene. The rearrangement uses TRBV23-1 and TRBJ2-1, with TRBD1 matching over 10 bases. TRBV23-1 is an ORF for which the function is uncertain. CDR3 length: 18 amino acids. The ends lost 3 bases at V and 4 bases at J; junction bases unmatched: 12. The DNA read from the CDR3 is TGCGCCAGCAGTCACGAGGGGGATTGGACAGGGGGTTACAATGAG. Amino acids: CASSHEGDWTGGYNE. The CDR3 reads in full as CASSHEGDWTGGYNEQFF.

This clone has only a few counts. The observed sequence ends 3 residues before the CDR3 terminus, with the missing tail filled in from the germline J gene. The chain links TRBV19 to TRBJ1-1, with D possibly being TRBD1 (6 bases). CDR3 length: 17 amino acids. CDR1 is LNHDA, CDR2 SQIVND, per germline (reference sequence). The V and J ends lost 6 bases and 1 base respectively, with 21 bases between them. The CDR3 bases that were read are TGTGCCAGTAGCGGACAGTCGGGTAGGTCGTCGAACACTGAA. This translates into CASSGQSGRSSNTE. The full CDR3 protein is CASSGQSGRSSNTEAFF.

This clone counts as medium-sized. The missing CDR3 end, 3 residues past where the read stops, is filled in from the germline J gene. The rearrangement joins TRBV5-6 to TRBJ2-6; D possibly corresponds to TRBD1 (6 bases). The CDR3 sequence is 15 residues long. V lost 6 bases and J 2 bases, leaving 12 bases between the germline ends. Germline assignment: CDR1 SGHDT and CDR2 YYEEEE. CDR3 DNA, as far as it was read: TGTGCCAGCACCACAGGGACGGCTGGGGCCAACGTC. It is translated as CASTTGTAGANV. From start to end, the CDR3 is CASTTGTAGANVLTF.

This clone was seen repeatedly, ten times or more. Read coverage stops 3 residues before the CDR3 terminus; the germline J gene supplies the remainder. The chain combines TRBV30 with TRBJ1-4; weak D call: TRBD1 (5 bases). CDR3 length equals 13 residues. V lost 1 base, J lost 10 bases, and 13 bases lay in between. The germline gives CDR1 GTSNPN, CDR2 SVGIG (reference sequence). CDR3 bases read: TGTGCCTGGAGTGGGCAGGGAATAGGAAAA. Translating gives CAWSGQGIGK. The CDR3 in full is CAWSGQGIGKLFF. The full variable domain, in which reference TRBV30 and TRBJ1-4 provide the parts outside the CDR3, is SQTIHQWPATLVQPVGSPLSLECTVEGTSNPNLYWYRQAAGRGLQLLFYSVGIGQISSEVPQNLSASRPQDRQFILSSKKLLLSDSGFYLCAWSGQGIGKLFFGSGTQLSVL.

This clone is deemed medium-sized. The read is 3 residues too short to cover the CDR3 end, so that end is filled in from the germline J gene. The rearrangement joins TRBV10-3 to TRBJ2-2; D might be TRBD1 (7 bases). Germline CDR1 is ENHRY and CDR2 is SYGVKD. The CDR3 contains 15 residues. The CDR3 spells CAISVGGQLNEKLFF. The DNA read from the CDR3 is TGTGCCATCAGTGTCGGGGGACAGCTGAATGAAAAG.

The sample holds many counts of this clone. The CDR3 end falls 3 residues outside the read, so it is completed with the germline J gene. The genes are TRBV5-1 and TRBJ2-3; possibly TRBD1 for D (6 bases). CDR1 is SGHRS, CDR2 YFSETQ, per germline. This CDR3 region has 15 residues. The V end was cut by 5 bases, the J end by 2 bases, with 15 bases between. The CDR3: CASSPTGPLTDTQYF. The CDR3 DNA, read in part, is TGCGCCAGCAGTCCTACAGGGCCCCTCACAGATACG. The complete variable domain, with remaining parts taken from reference TRBV5-1 and TRBJ2-3, reads KAGVTQTPRYLIKTRGQQVTLSCSPISGHRSVSWYQQTPGQGLQFLFEYFSETQRNKGNFPGRFSGRQFSNSRSEMNVSTLELGDSALYLCASSPTGPLTDTQYFGPGTRLTVL.

Notes on this clone: The CDR3 goes on 3 residues after the read ends, and that part is filled in from the germline J gene. The chain is built from TRBV20-1 and TRBJ2-3, with 9 bases that match TRBD2. The germline gives CDR1 DFQATT, CDR2 SNEGSKA (reference sequence). This CDR3 contains 15 residues. CDR3 amino acids: CSASLTSGGQETQYF. The CDR3 DNA, read in part, is TGCAGTGCTAGTCTGACTAGCGGAGGGCAAGAGACG.

This clone was seen repeatedly, ten times or more. The CDR3 is cut off 3 residues early in the read; its end comes from the germline J gene. V gene TRBV19 combines with J gene TRBJ2-7; the D gene is possibly TRBD1 (5 bases). Trimming pared 8 bases from V and 6 bases from J, leaving 11 bases between. The CDR3 has 11 amino acids. The germline CDR1 and CDR2 sequences are LNHDA and SQIVND (reference sequence). The part of the CDR3 DNA that was read is TGTGCCAGTCGCACAGGTAGCGAG. Translating gives CASRTGSE. The complete CDR3 reads CASRTGSEQYF.

Only a few counts were recorded for this clone. The read terminates 3 residues ahead of where the CDR3 ends, so the germline J gene completes it. The chain is built from TRBV7-9 and TRBJ1-4, with a possible D match to TRBD1 (6 bases). This CDR3 spans 15 amino acids. Germline V gene lookup returns CDR1 SEHNR and CDR2 FQNEAQ (reference sequence). The sequenced CDR3 bases are TGTGCCAGCAGCCCCGACAGGACTGGGGCCAACGTA. Encoded protein: CASSPDRTGANV. From start to end, the CDR3 is CASSPDRTGANVLFF.

At least ten counts were recorded for this clone. The read finishes 3 residues shy of the CDR3 end, and the germline J gene is used to complete it. Other DNA sequences of this sample code for an identical CDR3. The rearrangement uses TRBV5-1 and TRBJ1-2, with D perhaps matching TRBD1 (5 bases). This CDR3 is 14 amino acids long. V was cut by 5 bases and J by 6 bases, with 17 bases left in between. The germline gives CDR1 SGHRS, CDR2 YFSETQ. CDR3 DNA, as far as it was read: TGCGCCAGCAGTTCTGTCCAGGGTGCGGATGGC. It specifies CASSSVQGADG. The CDR3 reads in full as CASSSVQGADGYTF.

This clone occurred a few times. The read ends 3 residues early relative to the CDR3; the germline J gene fills the gap. The rearrangement uses TRBV19 and TRBJ2-7; D possibly matches TRBD1 or TRBD2 (5 bases each). The V gene's germline CDR1 is LNHDA and CDR2 SQIVND (reference sequence). Trimming cost V 7 bases and J 4 bases, with 14 bases left between them. CDR3 length: 13 amino acids. CDR3 loop: CASNRGREYEQYF. The DNA read from the CDR3 is TGTGCCAGTAACCGCGGCAGGGAGTACGAG.

The table lists this clone with many counts. Partial CDR3 DNA: TGTGCCAGCAGTCGCTGGCAGGGTTACACTGAA. Its protein is CASSRWQGYTE. The full CDR3 sequence reads CASSRWQGYTEAFF. The rearrangement links TRBV5-6 to TRBJ1-1; D is perhaps TRBD1 (5 bases). The read falls 3 residues short of the CDR3 end, and the missing part is taken from the germline J gene. CDR3 size: 14 residues. Trimming pared 5 bases from V and 3 bases from J, leaving 14 bases between. Germline values: CDR1 SGHDT, CDR2 YYEEEE.

In its sample, this clone was seen many times. The read terminates 3 residues before the CDR3 end, so the remaining end is supplied by the germline J gene. V gene TRBV7-2 combines with J gene TRBJ1-2, with TRBD1 matching over 8 bases. The CDR3 extends over 13 amino acids. The V gene end was trimmed by 5 bases and the J gene end by 3 bases; junction bases not matched to a gene: 2. Germline CDR1 reads SGHTA; CDR2 reads FQGNSA. The CDR3: CASSEGQDYGYTF. The CDR3 DNA, read in part, is TGTGCCAGCAGCGAGGGACAGGACTATGGC.

This clone was picked up many times. The read ends 3 residues early relative to the CDR3; the germline J gene fills the gap. The rearrangement uses TRBV10-3 and TRBJ1-2; D remains unclear. The V end lost 0 bases, the J end lost 6 bases, and 11 bases lay between the germline ends. There are 14 residues in the CDR3. Germline loops: CDR1 ENHRY, CDR2 SYGVKD. CDR3 bases read: TGTGCCATCAGTGAGTCAGCGACTTCTGATGGC. This sequence encodes CAISESATSDG. The full CDR3 is CAISESATSDGYTF.

This clone showed up many times. The sequence runs out 3 residues before the end of the CDR3; the remainder is reconstructed from the germline J gene. The chain carries TRBV18 and TRBJ2-2; perhaps TRBD1 as D (6 bases). Looked up from germline, CDR1 is KGHSH and CDR2 is LQKENI. Trimming shortened V by 0 bases and J by 1 base, and 9 bases separated the two germline ends. The CDR3 contains 16 residues. The CDR3 sequence: CASSPPTGGNTGELFF. Incomplete CDR3 DNA: TGTGCCAGCTCACCACCGACAGGAGGGAACACCGGGGAG.

The covered CDR3 bases are TGCAGTGCGGTATCACTAGCGGGAGGCCGGAGTGAG. Its translation is CSAVSLAGGRSE. The full CDR3 protein is CSAVSLAGGRSEQFF. This chain links TRBV20-1 with TRBJ2-1; 12 bases map to TRBD2. The CDR3 is cut off 3 residues early in the read; its end comes from the germline J gene. The CDR3 length is 15 residues. Germline CDR1 and CDR2: DFQATT and SNEGSKA (reference sequence). With V trimmed by 6 bases and J by 9 bases, 12 bases remained unmatched.

This clone has ten or more counts. The read comes to an end 3 residues before the CDR3 does, leaving the germline J gene to fill in the end. V is TRBV6-1 and J is TRBJ2-1; 12 bases line up with TRBD2. The V gene's germline CDR1 is MNHNS and CDR2 SASEGT. This CDR3 comprises 16 residues. The J segment lost 8 bases and the V segment lost 4 bases, leaving 9 bases of the junction unmatched. The CDR3 bases that were read are TGTGCCAGCAGTGGAAGGCGGACTAGCGGGATCGATGAG. Translation: CASSGRRTSGIDE. The full CDR3 protein reads CASSGRRTSGIDEQFF.

This clone came up many times. Coverage ceases 3 residues before the CDR3 finishes, and the germline J gene fills in the end. The chain employs TRBV7-9 and TRBJ1-2; D might be TRBD1 (5 bases). The CDR3 covers 14 residues. V was trimmed by 1 base and J by 6 bases, leaving 12 bases between them. Germline CDR1 SEHNR, CDR2 FQNEAQ (reference sequence). Incomplete CDR3 DNA: TGTGCCAGCAGCTTAGTGGCAGGGAGGCATGGC. This gives the protein CASSLVAGRHG. In full, the CDR3 reads CASSLVAGRHGYTF.

This clone was observed many times. Read sequence stops 3 residues before the CDR3 end, and the germline J gene provides the missing end. At the DNA level, this CDR3 is encoded by other sequences in the same sample as well. The chain links TRBV30 to TRBJ1-3, with 7 bases aligning to TRBD1. The V gene's germline CDR1 is GTSNPN and CDR2 SVGIG (reference sequence). The CDR3 runs to 13 residues. CDR3 amino acids: CAWSVTGEGTIYF. The sequenced part of the CDR3 DNA is TGTGCCTGGAGTGTAACAGGGGAAGGGACA.

Concerning this clone: The read stops 3 residues short of the end of the CDR3; the missing end is completed from the germline J gene. The J gene is TRBJ1-1, the V gene TRBV20-1, with 8 positions matching TRBD1. The CDR3 has 15 residues. Germline loops: CDR1 DFQATT, CDR2 SNEGSKA (reference sequence). V shed 0 bases and J 3 bases; nucleotides not matched to a gene: 6. The CDR3 bases that were read are TGCAGTGCTAGAGAACCTGACAGGGGTTACACTGAA. The encoded protein is CSAREPDRGYTE. The entire CDR3 reads CSAREPDRGYTEAFF.

This clone was recorded a few times. Read sequence stops 3 residues before the CDR3 end, and the germline J gene provides the missing end. The rearrangement joins TRBV7-9 to TRBJ1-1; D is uncertain. The CDR3 extends over 15 amino acids. Germline lookup yields CDR1 SEHNR and CDR2 FQNEAQ (reference sequence). V gave up 5 bases and J gave up 1 base, with 14 bases separating them. The chain's CDR3 is CASSPSGTPNTEAFF. Partial CDR3 DNA: TGTGCCAGCAGCCCCTCTGGCACCCCGAACACTGAA.

The sample holds many counts of this clone. The read halts 3 residues ahead of the CDR3 end, with the missing end drawn from the germline J gene. This chain links TRBV5-1 with TRBJ2-2; possibly TRBD2 for D (6 bases). V was pared by 4 bases and J by 1 base, with 11 bases between. Germline loops: CDR1 SGHRS, CDR2 YFSETQ. The CDR3 consists of 15 residues. The chain's CDR3 is CASSPGSGNTGELFF. CDR3 DNA, as far as it was read: TGCGCCAGCAGCCCGGGTAGCGGGAACACCGGGGAG.

This clone appeared many times. The read ends 3 residues shy of where the CDR3 ends; the end is completed using the germline J gene. This chain joins TRBV7-2 and TRBJ2-1, with 7 bases lining up with TRBD2. This CDR3 has 16 residues. The germline V gene has CDR1 SGHTA and CDR2 FQGNSA. V trimming: 0 bases; J trimming: 3 bases; junction bases outside the gene matches: 5. Incomplete CDR3 DNA: TGTGCCAGCAGCTTAGCTGGCGGGAGCGGCTACAATGAG. This sequence encodes CASSLAGGSGYNE. The whole CDR3 reads CASSLAGGSGYNEQFF.

This clone was seen ten or more times. The read ends 3 residues early relative to the CDR3; the germline J gene fills the gap. This chain connects TRBV7-3 to TRBJ2-5; TRBD2 aligns across 11 bases. The CDR3 contains 15 residues. Germline-derived CDR1 and CDR2 are SGHTA and FQGTGA. After removal of 5 bases from V and 5 bases from J, the junction contained 7 bases not matched to a gene. CDR3 DNA (partial): TGTGCCAGCAGCCCAACTAGCGGGAGATGGGAGACC. This sequence encodes CASSPTSGRWET. In full, the CDR3 reads CASSPTSGRWETQYF. Together with reference TRBV7-3 and TRBJ2-5, the CDR3 gives the full variable domain: GAGVSQTPSNKVTEKGKYVELRCDPISGHTALYWYRQSLGQGPEFLIYFQGTGAADDSGLPNDRFFAVRPEGSVSTLKIQRTERGDSAVYLCASSPTSGRWETQYFGPGTRLLVL.

This clone appeared many times. Incomplete CDR3 DNA: TGCAGTGCTAACCCGCGCGGGGGCCTGGATACG. Translation gives CSANPRGGLDT. From start to end, the CDR3 is CSANPRGGLDTQYF. The chain recombines TRBV20-1 with TRBJ2-3; D is possibly TRBD2 (7 bases). The DNA ends 3 residues before the CDR3 does, and the rest of the CDR3 is filled in from the germline J gene. V lost 4 bases and J 6 bases, leaving 17 bases between the germline ends. Per germline, CDR1 DFQATT and CDR2 SNEGSKA (reference sequence). This CDR3 comprises 14 residues.

There are many counts of this clone. The CDR3 end is not reached by the read, which stops 3 residues before it; the germline J gene fills it in. The J gene is TRBJ2-1, the V gene TRBV30; 10 bases line up with TRBD2. The germline gives CDR1 GTSNPN, CDR2 SVGIG (reference sequence). The ends lost 3 bases at V and 4 bases at J; junction bases unmatched: 6. CDR3 length equals 15 residues. The CDR3 sequence is CAWSGSGRTYNEQFF. The CDR3 DNA, read in part, is TGTGCCTGGAGCGGTAGCGGGAGGACATACAATGAG.